This T cell receptor beta chain was sequenced for a study of blood T cell repertoires in COVID-19. On the study more broadly: Samples representing acute and convalescent COVID-19 were sourced from the United States, Italy and Spain. PBMCs, B-cell-depleted T cells, or T cells provided the cDNA or gDNA that made up the material.

Authors' data handling: Reference gene primer amplification yielded estimated nucleated cell counts. The assay was immunoSEQ multiplex PCR, and TCRdb's table has in-frame clones only and misses some. D and trimming come from the DNA, and the V and J calls and clone size come from that table. The data show approximately 210,000 clones, with roughly 86% seen just once and 7.5% to 8% held by the top ten. The TCR sequence derives from a woman between 45 and 65 years old with active or convalescent COVID-19. The sample consisted of peripheral blood.

CDR3 sequence reads: CASSYLGLIKGEQYF. CDR3 bases: TGTGCCAGCAGTTACTTGGGTCTGATTAAGGGGGAGCAGTACTTC. The genes are TRBV6-5 and TRBJ2-7; tentatively, D is TRBD1 (5 bases). V was shortened by 1 base and J by 7 bases, with 17 bases between the two germline ends. This CDR3 region has 15 residues. Germline V gene data show CDR1 as MNHEY and CDR2 as SVGAGI.